Listed here are 10 T cell receptor beta chains from one sample, sequenced in a study of cytomegalovirus exposure and HLA in healthy donors. Use of 60 Vbeta and 13 Jbeta primers characterized the PCR. Assay: immunoSEQ multiplex PCR; the TCRdb copy retains only in-frame clones and omits some. The sample shows 100,000 to 150,000 clones, around 70% of them seen only once. The sample comprised PBMCs. All receptors come from a man in his forties or fifties in good health and CMV-seropositive.

This clone was detected only once. The genes are TRBV27 and TRBJ1-5; D possibly corresponds to TRBD1 (6 bases). The CDR3 contains 16 residues. Germline CDR1 and CDR2: MNHEY and SMNVEV (reference sequence). Trimming pared 5 bases from V and 6 bases from J, leaving 20 bases between. The DNA of the CDR3 is TGTGCCAGCAGTCCAGGAAGGGGGAGGGATAGTCAGCCCCAGCATTTT. Protein sequence: CASSPGRGRDSQPQHF.

The rearrangement links TRBV14 to TRBJ2-7, with 9 nucleotides matching TRBD2. The CDR3 has 14 residues. Unmatched junction bases numbered 4, after V lost 3 bases and J lost 4 bases. The germline gives CDR1 SGHDN, CDR2 FVKESK. This chain's CDR3 is CASSHAGLAYEQYF. CDR3 DNA sequence: TGTGCCAGCAGCCATGCAGGACTAGCGTACGAGCAGTACTTC. The full variable domain, rest sourced from reference TRBV14 and TRBJ2-7, is EAGVTQFPSHSVIEKGQTVTLRCDPISGHDNLYWYRRVMGKEIKFLLHFVKESKQDESGMPNNRFLAERTGGTYSTLKVQPAELEDSGVYFCASSHAGLAYEQYFGPGTRLTVT.

V usage is TRBV4-2 and J usage is TRBJ2-2, with 10 bases identical to TRBD2. V was clipped by 5 bases and J by 6 bases; unmatched bases: 18. The V gene's germline CDR1 is LGHNA and CDR2 YNFKEQ. The CDR3 spans 19 residues. This CDR3 reads CASSSDMGASGRSAGELFF. For the CDR3, the DNA is TGTGCCAGCAGCTCTGACATGGGGGCTAGCGGGAGATCGGCCGGGGAGCTGTTTTTT.

The gene calls are TRBV18 and TRBJ2-7; tentative D call: TRBD2 (5 bases). The CDR3 extends over 15 amino acids. Per germline, CDR1 KGHSH and CDR2 LQKENI. V lost 0 bases and J 0 bases, leaving 9 bases between the germline ends. In nucleotides, the CDR3 is TGTGCCAGCTCACCACCGGCCGGAGGCTCCTACGAGCAGTACTTC. This sequence encodes CASSPPAGGSYEQYF.

The chain links TRBV2 to TRBJ2-6; D is ambiguous. In germline, CDR1 is SNHLY, CDR2 FYNNEI. The CDR3 is 17 residues long. The V end lost 3 bases, the J end lost 0 bases, and 12 bases lay between the germline ends. The CDR3 region has the DNA TGTGCCAGCAGTGACTCGCTAGAAGACTCTGGGGCCAACGTCCTGACTTTC. This encodes CASSDSLEDSGANVLTF.

The V gene is TRBV30, the J gene TRBJ1-2; D is undetermined. Trimming shortened V by 4 bases and J by 0 bases, and 9 bases separated the two germline ends. The germline CDR1 and CDR2 sequences are GTSNPN and SVGIG (reference sequence). This CDR3 region has 13 residues. This chain's CDR3 is CAWNGLANYGYTF. For the CDR3, the DNA is TGTGCCTGGAATGGCCTCGCTAACTATGGCTACACCTTC.

V gene TRBV27 combines with J gene TRBJ2-3, with 13 positions matching TRBD2. J lost 5 bases, V lost 6 bases, and 8 bases had no gene match. The germline gives CDR1 MNHEY, CDR2 SMNVEV (reference sequence). The CDR3 extends over 16 amino acids. The CDR3 sequence: CASRGLAGSFVDTQYF. The CDR3 region has the DNA TGTGCCAGCAGGGGACTAGCGGGGTCTTTTGTAGATACGCAGTATTTT.

The V call is TRBV28, the J call TRBJ1-2, with D unclear. Trimming shortened V by 2 bases and J by 3 bases, and 7 bases separated the two germline ends. Looked up from germline, CDR1 is MDHEN and CDR2 is SYDVKM. This CDR3 has 13 residues. CDR3 in amino acids: CASSLLTDYGYTF. CDR3 coding DNA: TGTGCCAGCAGTTTACTCACAGACTATGGCTACACCTTC.

The count of this clone is one. The chain's CDR3 is CASRSGGPTYEQYF. CDR3 DNA: TGTGCCAGCAGAAGCGGGGGACCCACCTACGAGCAGTACTTC. The rearrangement links TRBV28 to TRBJ2-7; TRBD2 aligns across 8 bases. CDR1 is MDHEN, CDR2 SYDVKM, per germline. The junction had 6 bases not matched to a gene; V was cut back by 6 bases and J by 2 bases. This CDR3 has 14 residues.

The table lists this clone with a few counts. The chain links TRBV19 to TRBJ1-5; possible D gene TRBD1, 5 bases. The germline V and J ends were trimmed by 6 bases and 4 bases, with 13 bases remaining between them. The CDR3 has 14 residues. Looked up from germline, CDR1 is LNHDA and CDR2 is SQIVND (reference sequence). CDR3: CASSQSGGNQPQHF. Here the CDR3 DNA reads TGTGCCAGTAGCCAATCGGGGGGGAATCAGCCCCAGCATTTT.